This T cell receptor (beta chain) comes out of a study of blood T cells in healthy people across ages. The authors ran a second PCR of roughly 6 to 11 cycles using a sample-barcoded 5' primer and a J-beta primer mix. TCRdb analysed the 5' RACE reads with MiXCR anew, one entry per CDR3 protein. Of some 1,800,000 distinct CDR3 sequences in the sample, approximately 39% were seen once. The germline V gene has CDR1 ENHRY and CDR2 SYGVKD. V lost 3 bases, J lost 2 bases, and 7 bases lay in between. The CDR3 contains 13 residues. The rearrangement joins TRBV10-3 to TRBJ1-2; no definite D call. The sequenced sample consisted of blood. The TCR was taken from a human donor in good health. CDR3 amino acids: CAISEEDNYGYTF. The CDR3 nucleotides read TGTGCCATCAGTGAAGAGGACAACTATGGCTACACCTTC.